This is a list of T cell receptor beta chains from one sample in a study of technical replicates of blood from several donors. TCRdb's table, derived via immunoSEQ multiplex PCR, lists solely in-frame clones and lacks some. The table lists 62,000 or so clones, 87% of them singletons. Sequenced: PBMCs. The receptors here all came from a human donor in good health. Some clones in this sample may be carry-over from other donors' samples. Both conserved end residues are part of each CDR3. D genes are given only for firm matches. Some rows have no size entry. The others give once, few or many, or a class for an expanded clone.

.	TRBV2	TRBJ2-1	TRBD2	CASKTSGSVNNEQFF
.	TRBV5-4	TRBJ2-3	TRBD2	CASSPPGREGLGDTQYF
.	TRBV6-5	TRBJ2-5	TRBD2	CASSILAGGGETQYF
.	TRBV19	TRBJ1-5	.	CASSPDGDLGGYSNQPQHF
.	TRBV4-1	TRBJ1-2	TRBD1	CASSQDRTGSFGYTF
.	TRBV7-9	TRBJ2-7	TRBD2	CASSSAGGMTYEQYF
.	TRBV9	TRBJ1-1	.	CASSATGSATEAFF
.	TRBV2	TRBJ2-5	.	CASRGEGTQYF
.	TRBV5-1	TRBJ2-1	TRBD2	CASSPPGLAGANEQFF
.	TRBV15	TRBJ2-3	TRBD2	CATSRDRKRGGSTDTQYF
few	TRBV5-1	TRBJ2-1	.	CASSLGVSLSYNEQFF
.	TRBV2	TRBJ1-4	TRBD1	CASRESGQDNEKLFF
.	TRBV13	TRBJ2-1	TRBD2	CASSLNPRLAGANEQFF
.	TRBV5-5	TRBJ2-7	TRBD1	CASSRDRGPYEQYF
once	TRBV7-8	TRBJ1-2	.	CASSGGAQFSGRGYTF
few	TRBV6-5	TRBJ1-2	.	CASSYSTGGWNYGYTF
.	TRBV7-2	TRBJ2-7	TRBD1	CASSLVATGGYEQYF
few	TRBV6-1	TRBJ1-5	TRBD1	CASSERGQRPRPQHF
.	TRBV27	TRBJ1-1	.	CASSLSQYTNTEAFF
.	TRBV7-9	TRBJ1-5	TRBD1	CASSLATGGNQPQHF
.	TRBV4-1	TRBJ1-6	TRBD1	CASRGQDSPLHF
.	TRBV7-3	TRBJ1-1	TRBD1	CASRETGVTTEAFF
few	TRBV5-1	TRBJ1-6	.	CASSLRRVDEALHF
.	TRBV4-3	TRBJ2-4	.	CASSQEYSFAKNIQYF
.	TRBV30	TRBJ2-7	.	CAWTRPAGSYEQYF
.	TRBV5-4	TRBJ1-2	.	CASSLGGNRYGYTF
.	TRBV2	TRBJ2-3	TRBD2	CASSGTSGYTDTQYF
.	TRBV28	TRBJ1-2	.	CASSLSQGSGGYTF
.	TRBV5-6	TRBJ1-4	TRBD1	CASSTRTGSTNEKLFF
.	TRBV21-1	TRBJ2-1	.	CASTHRYGRGGEQFF
once	TRBV19	TRBJ2-7	.	CASSPGSGSYEQYF
.	TRBV14	TRBJ1-1	.	CASREQTNTEAFF
.	TRBV5-1	TRBJ2-3	TRBD2	CASRLSGGGFTDTQYF
.	TRBV7-2	TRBJ2-5	TRBD2	CASRRGTSGGETQYF
.	TRBV10-3	TRBJ1-6	.	CAISATVPAPLHF
.	TRBV5-6	TRBJ1-5	.	CASSSHGGPQHF
.	TRBV5-1	TRBJ1-4	.	CASSPRGEKLFF
.	TRBV7-8	TRBJ1-2	TRBD1	CASSPDRVGYTF
.	TRBV5-8	TRBJ1-3	.	CASRLRTGSGNTIYF
.	TRBV7-3	TRBJ1-1	.	CASSSDSTNTEAFF
once	TRBV9	TRBJ2-5	TRBD2	CASSGGGEETQYF
.	TRBV4-1	TRBJ1-2	TRBD1	CASSQTGNYGYTF
once	TRBV7-2	TRBJ1-1	.	CASRLTPGLMNTEAFF
.	TRBV6-1	TRBJ2-7	TRBD2	CASRPLAGVYEQYF
.	TRBV7-2	TRBJ2-7	TRBD1	CASSTGQYEQYF
.	TRBV30	TRBJ2-5	TRBD2	CAWSVGYFTSGEGQETQYF
once	TRBV9	TRBJ2-1	.	CASSPTDNSYNEQFF
.	TRBV6-6	TRBJ1-2	TRBD1	CASSWTGAYGYTF
.	TRBV6-5	TRBJ1-1	.	CASRFYRDTEAFF
few	TRBV29-1	TRBJ1-1	.	CSADRLNTEAFF
.	TRBV6-5	TRBJ1-5	.	CASSYSTAGNQPQHF